This entry features one T cell receptor (beta chain) sequence. Antigen unknown. This entry comes from a study of OX40 agonist ivuxolimab in advanced cancers. Findings and limits, study-wide: Still undetermined is the antigen specificity of the expanded peripheral T cells. Doses of 0.1 to 3.0 mg/kg were accompanied by clonal expansion of CD4+ and CD8+ blood T cells by week 6. Some patients who did not respond also had low normalized T-cell clonal expansion.

Here immunoSEQ multiplex PCR was the method, and the copy in TCRdb shows in-frame clones only, minus some. The data show about 7,700 clones, about nine tenths seen once. CDR3 length equals 14 residues. Germline lookup yields CDR1 SGHNT and CDR2 YYREEE (reference sequence). V was trimmed by 4 bases and J by 5 bases, leaving 12 bases between them. The sequence was obtained from an adult with an advanced solid tumor such as melanoma, head and neck, liver or kidney cancer. The chain links TRBV5-4 to TRBJ1-4, with D possibly being TRBD1 (6 bases). Specimen: CD4+ or CD8+ T cells sorted from blood, collected in a trial of the OX40 agonist ivuxolimab. DNA for the CDR3: TGTGCCAGCAGCCCGGGGGCCCGAAATGAAAAACTGTTTTTT. Residues: CASSPGARNEKLFF.